These T cell receptor beta chains were read from a single sample in a study of T cells in Graves' hyperthyroidism and ophthalmopathy. A single record per CDR3 protein comes from TCRdb applying MiXCR to the multiplex PCR reads. This repertoire shows under 600,000 distinct CDR3 sequences, about a sixth found once; its top ten account for 3% to 4%. Sequencing was carried out using blood. Receptors originate from a middle-aged woman with Graves' ophthalmopathy. Both conserved end residues are part of each CDR3. Each record gives: J gene, D gene, clone size, CDR3 length, V gene, CDR3 DNA, CDR3 protein. The D gene is left open where the match is weak. Size tells how often a clone was seen (once, few, many) or the class of an expanded clone, and some rows leave it out.

TRBJ1-5	TRBD1	many	15	TRBV28	TGTGCCAGCAGTCCACAGGGGTTCGGAAATCAGCCCCAGCATTTT	CASSPQGFGNQPQHF
TRBJ1-1	-	many	14	TRBV24-1	TGTGCCACCAGTGACCCCTGGGAGGCCGGTGGAGCTTTCTTT	CATSDPWEAGGAFF
TRBJ2-3	TRBD2	few	15	TRBV28	TGTGCCAGCAGTTTATTGCGGGGGGGCACAGATACGCAGTATTTT	CASSLLRGGTDTQYF
TRBJ1-6	TRBD1	-	16	TRBV12-5	TGTGCTAGTGGTTTGGTACGAAACCAGGGGGACTCACCCCTCCACTTT	CASGLVRNQGDSPLHF
TRBJ2-7	-	many	15	TRBV20-1	TGCAGTGCTAGAGATAGTACCGGTCAGTCCTACGAGCAGTACTTC	CSARDSTGQSYEQYF
TRBJ2-4	-	-	18	TRBV18	TGTGCCAGCTCACCTAGGTCGTCCTCTGATCTAGCCAAAAACATTCAGTACTTC	CASSPRSSSDLAKNIQYF
TRBJ2-1	-	few	17	TRBV20-1	TGCAGTGCTAGAGATCAGCGTAAACCAAGCTCCTACAATGAGCAGTTCTTC	CSARDQRKPSSYNEQFF
TRBJ2-7	-	few	13	TRBV30	TGTGCCTGGAGTGTACTCAGGAACTACGAGCAGTACTTC	CAWSVLRNYEQYF
TRBJ2-7	-	-	17	TRBV4-1	TGCGCCAGCAGCCAAGACTGGAGCAGATCCTTTTCCTACGAGCAGTACTTC	CASSQDWSRSFSYEQYF
TRBJ1-5	TRBD1	-	15	TRBV18	TGTGCCAGCTCACCGTGGACAGGGGTCGGTCAGCCCCAGCATTTT	CASSPWTGVGQPQHF
TRBJ2-2	TRBD2	many	17	TRBV6-2/TRBV6-3	TGTGCCAGCAGTCCTCTTACTTCTAGCGGGAGAACCGGGGAGCTGTTTTTT	CASSPLTSSGRTGELFF
TRBJ2-7	TRBD1	many	14	TRBV6-1	TGTGCCAGCAGTGTACAGGGGACGGCCAACGAGCAGTACTTC	CASSVQGTANEQYF
TRBJ1-2	-	few	12	TRBV28	TGTGCCAGCTTGACAGCAACGTATGGCTACACCTTC	CASLTATYGYTF
TRBJ2-4	-	few	12	TRBV2	TGTGCCAGCAGGGATTTCGAAAACATTCAGTACTTC	CASRDFENIQYF
TRBJ2-7	TRBD2	few	13	TRBV2	TGTGCCAGCACCCGGGGAGGGAGTCCCGAGCAGTACTTC	CASTRGGSPEQYF
TRBJ1-5	TRBD1	-	17	TRBV6-1	TGTGCCAGCAGTCGTGGGACAGCTCGTTATAGCAATCAGCCCCAGCATTTT	CASSRGTARYSNQPQHF
TRBJ2-1	-	few	14	TRBV20-1	TGCAGTGCTATTAGGGGGGGCTCCTACAATGAGCAGTTCTTC	CSAIRGGSYNEQFF
TRBJ2-3	TRBD2	many	15	TRBV2	TGTGCCAGCAGTTTCTTAGCGGGGGGGCTGGATACGCAGTATTTT	CASSFLAGGLDTQYF
TRBJ2-1	-	few	12	TRBV2	TGTGCCAGCAAGACATCATACAATGAGCAGTTCTTC	CASKTSYNEQFF
TRBJ2-6	-	many	16	TRBV2	TGTGCCAGCAGAGCCGGGGTAGGCTCTGGGGCCAACGTCCTGACTTTC	CASRAGVGSGANVLTF
TRBJ2-1	TRBD2	-	16	TRBV7-9	TGCGCCAGCAGCCGTTGGACTAGCGGGAGGGCCTCGGAGCAGTTCTTC	CASSRWTSGRASEQFF
TRBJ2-1	-	-	12	TRBV7-2	TGTGCCAGCAGCCCAATCCCAGGGAATCAGTTCTTC	CASSPIPGNQFF
TRBJ1-1	TRBD1	many	13	TRBV20-1	TGCAGTGTTGGGCAAGGGGGCTACACTGAAGCTTTCTTT	CSVGQGGYTEAFF
TRBJ2-5	-	many	13	TRBV28	TGTGCCATCACGACAGACGGTCAAGGAACCCAGTACTTC	CAITTDGQGTQYF
TRBJ2-3	TRBD1	-	15	TRBV6-1	TGTGCCAGCAGTTCTACAGGGGTGGAAACAGATACGCAGTATTTT	CASSSTGVETDTQYF
TRBJ2-1	TRBD2	many	21	TRBV11-2	TGTGCCAGCAGCTTCCCCAGCGGGGGGACTAGCGGGAGCGGGGGCCTCTATGAGCAGTTCTTC	CASSFPSGGTSGSGGLYEQFF
TRBJ2-3	-	many	15	TRBV18	TGTGCCAGCTCACCAAAGGAATCTGGGGCAGATACGCAGTATTTT	CASSPKESGADTQYF
TRBJ2-1	TRBD2	-	15	TRBV9	TGTGCCAGCAGCGAACTAGCGGGAGGGGACAATGAGCAGTTCTTC	CASSELAGGDNEQFF
TRBJ2-1	TRBD2	few	13	TRBV3-1	TGTGCCAGCAGATATCGGGGGGACAATGAGCAGTTCTTC	CASRYRGDNEQFF
TRBJ1-6	-	-	15	TRBV2	TGTGCCAGCAACCCACAGAGCTCCTATAATTCACCCCTCCACTTT	CASNPQSSYNSPLHF
TRBJ1-4	-	-	15	TRBV3-1	TGTGCCAGCAGCCAAGGGGACGCACTCGGTGAAAAACTGTTTTTT	CASSQGDALGEKLFF
TRBJ2-7	-	many	15	TRBV28	TGTGCCAGCAGTTTTAAGACGGCGTTCGGGGGTGGGCAGTACTTC	CASSFKTAFGGGQYF
TRBJ1-1	-	many	15	TRBV11-2	TGTGCCAGCAGCTCGGCGTACCCGACCAACACTGAAGCTTTCTTT	CASSSAYPTNTEAFF
TRBJ2-5	-	many	14	TRBV29-1	TGCAGCGTGGCCGGACGGGGGATTCCAGAGACCCAGTACTTC	CSVAGRGIPETQYF
TRBJ2-1	-	-	14	TRBV28	TGTGCCAGCCGAGTCGGGCCCTCCTACAATGAGCAGTTCTTC	CASRVGPSYNEQFF
TRBJ2-2	-	-	16	TRBV5-1	TGCGCCAGCAGCCCAAACATTTACGCGAACACCGGGGAGCTGTTTTTT	CASSPNIYANTGELFF
TRBJ2-3	TRBD2	-	16	TRBV11-2	TGTGCCAGCAGCTGGGAACTAGCGGGGGGACCAGATACGCAGTATTTT	CASSWELAGGPDTQYF
TRBJ2-2	TRBD1	few	15	TRBV16	TGTGCCAGCAGCGAGGACAGGGGTTGGACCGGGGAGCTGTTTTTT	CASSEDRGWTGELFF
TRBJ2-7	-	many	16	TRBV11-2	TGTGCCAGCAGCCGGCGGCAAGAGGCTCGCGGTGGCGAGCAGTACTTC	CASSRRQEARGGEQYF
TRBJ1-4	-	-	14	TRBV7-2	TGTGCCAGCAGCTTAGTCAGGGTGGGGGAAAAACTGTTTTTT	CASSLVRVGEKLFF
TRBJ2-2	TRBD1	few	15	TRBV7-6	TGTGCCAGCGGAAAGGGACAGGGGAACACCGGGGAGCTGTTTTTT	CASGKGQGNTGELFF
TRBJ2-5	TRBD1	many	15	TRBV18	TGTGCCAGCTCACCTGGGACAGGGGAACAAGAGACCCAGTACTTC	CASSPGTGEQETQYF